Listed below are T cell receptor beta chains from one sample, sequenced in a study of blood T cells in healthy people across ages. TCRdb passed the 5' RACE reads through MiXCR, listing each CDR3 protein once. The table includes 780,000 or so distinct CDR3 sequences, roughly 53% detected once. Sequenced material: blood. The receptors shown here come from an elderly man in good health. Both conserved end residues are part of each CDR3. Fields, in order: clone size, D gene, V gene, J gene, CDR3 protein, CDR3 DNA. D genes are given only for firm matches. Not every row has a clone size; where given, it reads once, few, many or a size class.

few	-	TRBV7-2	TRBJ2-3	CASSLELAHAYF	TGTGCCAGCAGCCTCGAACTAGCCCACGCGTATTTT
-	TRBD1	TRBV29-1	TRBJ2-7	CSVEVEGGIDEQYF	TGCAGCGTTGAAGTGGAAGGGGGCATAGACGAGCAGTACTTC
few	-	TRBV25-1	TRBJ2-5	CASSEGTVQETQYF	TGTGCCAGCAGTGAGGGTACAGTTCAAGAGACCCAGTACTTC
-	TRBD2	TRBV28	TRBJ2-2	CASSPSGSGTGELFF	TGTGCCAGCAGTCCCAGCGGGAGTGGTACCGGGGAGCTGTTTTTT
-	-	TRBV3-1	TRBJ1-5	CASSQDGGGNQPQHF	TGTGCCAGCAGCCAAGACGGGGGGGGCAATCAGCCCCAGCATTTT
-	-	TRBV5-1	TRBJ2-2	CASSPTGTLAGELFF	TGCGCCAGCAGCCCGACCGGGACCCTGGCCGGGGAGCTGTTTTTT
few	-	TRBV6-5	TRBJ2-3	CASSYDQAGTDTQYF	TGTGCCAGCAGTTACGACCAGGCGGGTACAGATACGCAGTATTTT
few	-	TRBV21-1	TRBJ2-5	CASTTKGGEQYF	TGTGCCAGCACCACGAAGGGGGGGGAGCAGTACTTC
-	-	TRBV11-2	TRBJ2-7	CASSLGLRTTNYEQYF	TGTGCCAGCAGCTTGGGCCTTAGGACAACGAACTACGAGCAGTACTTC
-	TRBD1	TRBV5-1	TRBJ2-4	CAGSLGSGGEQYF	TGCGCCGGCAGCTTAGGGTCAGGGGGAGAGCAGTACTTC
once	TRBD1	TRBV29-1	TRBJ2-7	CSVYTNRGPLYEQYF	TGCAGCGTTTATACCAACAGGGGGCCCCTCTACGAGCAGTACTTC
-	TRBD1	TRBV9	TRBJ2-7	CASSVEGQGAYEQYF	TGTGCCAGCAGCGTAGAGGGACAGGGAGCCTACGAGCAGTACTTC
-	TRBD2	TRBV6-1	TRBJ2-5	CASRPMAGTSGRETQYF	TGTGCCAGCAGGCCCATGGCCGGGACTAGCGGGAGAGAGACCCAGTACTTC
-	TRBD1	TRBV7-9	TRBJ1-1	CASSRQGTLNTEAFF	TGTGCCAGCAGCCGACAGGGGACCTTGAACACTGAAGCTTTCTTT
-	-	TRBV3-1	TRBJ2-1	CASSQAPVAYNEQFF	TGTGCCAGCAGCCAAGCACCAGTCGCCTACAATGAGCAGTTCTTC
once	-	TRBV7-2	TRBJ2-2	CASSLRSQTGELFF	TGTGCCAGCAGCTTACGGAGCCAAACCGGGGAGCTGTTTTTT
-	-	TRBV6-5	TRBJ1-5	CASSYSGVSLSNQPQLF	TGTGCCAGCAGTTACTCAGGAGTATCGCTTAGCAATCAGCCCCAGCTTTTT
few	-	TRBV12-3/TRBV12-4	TRBJ2-1	CASSPWGAVYNEQFF	TGTGCCAGCAGCCCATGGGGGGCGGTATACAATGAGCAGTTCTTC
-	TRBD1	TRBV18	TRBJ2-6	CASSQLGQGVAGANVLTF	TGTGCCAGCTCGCAGCTTGGACAGGGAGTGGCTGGGGCCAACGTCCTGACTTTC
-	TRBD1	TRBV28	TRBJ2-4	CASSSQGAGAKNIQYF	TGTGCCAGCAGTTCCCAGGGGGCTGGAGCCAAAAACATTCAGTACTTC
few	-	TRBV10-3	TRBJ2-7	CATHKGRPNGSYEQYF	TGTGCCACCCATAAGGGACGCCCTAACGGCTCCTACGAGCAGTACTTC
-	TRBD2	TRBV24-1	TRBJ2-1	CATSDAGLVYRQFF	TGTGCCACCAGTGATGCGGGACTAGTATATCGGCAGTTCTTC
-	-	TRBV9	TRBJ2-3	CASNPSPTDTQYF	TGTGCCAGCAATCCGTCTCCCACAGATACGCAGTATTTT
-	TRBD2	TRBV20-1	TRBJ2-7	CSASSRLGTSGSGSSYEQYF	TGCAGTGCTAGTTCCCGACTCGGGACTAGCGGGAGTGGGAGCTCCTACGAGCAGTACTTC
-	-	TRBV4-1	TRBJ1-1	CASSQVGLPSAAFF	TGCGCCAGCAGCCAAGTGGGACTCCCATCAGCGGCTTTCTTT